The 11 T cell receptor beta chains below come from one sample, sequenced in a study of blood T cell repertoires in COVID-19. The table came from immunoSEQ multiplex PCR; TCRdb's copy has only in-frame clones and leaves some out. The profile shows fewer than 250,000 clones, around 82% of them singletons. The specimen sequenced was peripheral blood. The receptors stem from a man aged 50 or older with active or convalescent COVID-19.

The rearrangement links TRBV7-2 to TRBJ1-5; 8 bases align to TRBD1. CDR3 size: 17 residues. The ends lost 5 bases at V and 0 bases at J; junction bases unmatched: 9. Germline CDR1 SGHTA, CDR2 FQGNSA. In DNA form, the CDR3 reads TGTGCCAGCAGCGCCCGGGACAGGTACTATAGCAATCAGCCCCAGCATTTT. Encoded protein: CASSARDRYYSNQPQHF.

V is TRBV5-1 and J is TRBJ2-5; no reliable D call. Per the germline V gene, CDR1 is SGHRS and CDR2 is YFSETQ. The V and J ends lost 3 bases and 1 base respectively, with 4 bases between them. The CDR3 totals 12 residues. For the CDR3, the DNA is TGCGCCAGCAGCTCCTCCCAAGAGACCCAGTACTTC. Translation: CASSSSQETQYF.

The chain has TRBV5-1 and TRBJ2-7, with 8 nucleotides matching TRBD1. The CDR3 runs 14 residues. Germline V lookup: CDR1 SGHRS, CDR2 YFSETQ. Germline trimming cut 3 bases from V and 6 bases from J; bases unmatched to any gene: 8. The DNA of the CDR3 is TGCGCCAGCAGCTACCGGACAGGGCAAGGCGAGCAGTACTTC. Amino acids: CASSYRTGQGEQYF. The entire variable domain, with the rest obtained from reference TRBV5-1 and TRBJ2-7, is as follows: KAGVTQTPRYLIKTRGQQVTLSCSPISGHRSVSWYQQTPGQGLQFLFEYFSETQRNKGNFPGRFSGRQFSNSRSEMNVSTLELGDSALYLCASSYRTGQGEQYFGPGTRLTVT.

J is TRBJ1-1 and V is TRBV5-1; 9 bases agree with TRBD1. This CDR3 region has 14 residues. V was clipped by 7 bases and J by 3 bases; unmatched bases: 7. Germline assignment: CDR1 SGHRS and CDR2 YFSETQ. Written as DNA, the CDR3 is TGCGCCAGCTCCGGGCGACAGGGGGACACTGAAGCTTTCTTT. Translating it yields CASSGRQGDTEAFF. Supplemented by reference TRBV5-1 and TRBJ1-1, the full variable domain reads KAGVTQTPRYLIKTRGQQVTLSCSPISGHRSVSWYQQTPGQGLQFLFEYFSETQRNKGNFPGRFSGRQFSNSRSEMNVSTLELGDSALYLCASSGRQGDTEAFFGQGTRLTVV.

The table lists this clone with a few counts. This chain joins TRBV9 and TRBJ1-2; 9 positions match TRBD1. V lost 2 bases and J lost 1; bases outside the gene matches: 6. The CDR3 covers 16 residues. Germline assignment: CDR1 SGDLS and CDR2 YYNGEE. The CDR3 protein is CASSVRDREINYGYTF. CDR3 nucleotide sequence: TGTGCCAGCAGCGTGAGGGACAGGGAAATTAACTATGGCTACACCTTC.

This chain uses TRBV2 with TRBJ1-4; D is unclear. The CDR3 length is 14 residues. Per germline, CDR1 SNHLY and CDR2 FYNNEI. Trimming removed 4 bases at V and 4 bases at J, with 10 bases between. The DNA of the CDR3 is TGTGCCAGCAGTGGGGTAGGGAGTAATGAAAAACTGTTTTTT. It encodes CASSGVGSNEKLFF.

This clone has more than one count but fewer than ten. In DNA form, the CDR3 reads TGTGCCAGCAGGCAGGGTGGAGTGGAGCCCCAGCATTTT. Translated, it gives CASRQGGVEPQHF. This sequence joins TRBV28 and TRBJ1-5, with TRBD1 as a possible D gene (5 bases). CDR1 and CDR2 from the germline V gene are MDHEN and SYDVKM. This CDR3 has 13 residues. V dropped 6 bases and J dropped 8 bases, with 14 bases sitting between them. The whole variable domain, remainder taken from reference TRBV28 and TRBJ1-5, is DVKVTQSSRYLVKRTGEKVFLECVQDMDHENMFWYRQDPGLGLRLIYFSYDVKMKEKGDIPEGYSVSREKKERFSLILESASTNQTSMYLCASRQGGVEPQHFGDGTRLSIL.

J is TRBJ1-2 and V is TRBV5-4; 7 bases map to TRBD1. V lost 0 bases and J lost 8; bases outside the gene matches: 7. Germline V gives CDR1 SGHNT, CDR2 YYREEE (reference sequence). The CDR3 length is 14 residues. The CDR3 here is CASSLVTGMEGYTF. The CDR3 nucleotides are TGTGCCAGCAGCTTGGTGACAGGGATGGAAGGCTACACCTTC.

The rearrangement links TRBV4-1 to TRBJ1-4; 9 nucleotides align to TRBD1. The CDR3 is made up of 15 amino acids. In germline, CDR1 is MGHRA, CDR2 YSYEKL. V lost 4 bases and J lost 5; bases outside the gene matches: 5. The CDR3 is CASSPGQGGNEKLFF. In DNA form, the CDR3 reads TGCGCCAGCAGCCCGGGACAGGGCGGGAATGAAAAACTGTTTTTT.

The rearrangement links TRBV24-1 to TRBJ1-5, with D possibly being TRBD1 (6 bases). The CDR3 has 20 residues. Per the germline V gene, CDR1 is KGHDR and CDR2 is SFDVKD. Trimming stripped 5 bases from V and 5 bases from J, with 30 bases between. Here the CDR3 DNA reads TGTGCCACCAGTGGGGCCCTAACCCTCAACCGACAGGCGGCACATCAGCCCCAGCATTTT. Amino acids: CATSGALTLNRQAAHQPQHF.

J is TRBJ2-7 and V is TRBV7-2; TRBD2 matches at 8 bases. The CDR3 is made up of 15 amino acids. Germline CDR1 SGHTA, CDR2 FQGNSA. The V segment lost 5 bases and the J segment 4 bases; nucleotides outside the gene matches: 10. The CDR3 nucleotides are TGTGCCAGCAGCGCGAGTAGCGGGGCGCTTTACGAGCAGTACTTC. Translation gives CASSASSGALYEQYF.